The 4 T cell receptor beta chains given below trace back to one sample, sequenced in a study of T cell responses to AZD1222 COVID-19 vaccine. Clones were read by immunoSEQ multiplex PCR, and TCRdb kept only the in-frame ones, dropping some. This table holds some 150,000 clones, nearly 90% found once. Sample: peripheral blood, taken 28 days after the second dose of the MenACWY control vaccine. All receptors derive from an adult who received the MenACWY meningococcal vaccine as a control.

The chain joins TRBV30 to TRBJ2-3; D is perhaps TRBD1 (6 bases). Trimming removed 8 bases at V and 2 bases at J, with 23 bases between. This CDR3 has 16 residues. Looked up from germline, CDR1 is GTSNPN and CDR2 is SVGIG (reference sequence). The CDR3 nucleotides read TGTGCCGGGAAGAATCCCGGGACACCGATCACAGATACGCAGTATTTT. Residues: CAGKNPGTPITDTQYF.

The V gene is TRBV27, the J gene TRBJ1-5, with D maybe TRBD1 (6 bases). V lost 1 base to trimming and J lost 5 bases, with 15 bases between them. The germline V gene encodes CDR1 MNHEY and CDR2 SMNVEV (reference sequence). The CDR3 covers 16 residues. CDR3 sequence (DNA): TGTGCCAGCAGTTTATGGGCAGGGGTCCCTTATCAGCCCCAGCATTTT. Its translation is CASSLWAGVPYQPQHF.

This clone has a single count. This sequence joins TRBV27 and TRBJ1-4; D not certain. Germline V CDR1 and CDR2: MNHEY, SMNVEV (reference sequence). Between the trimmed V and J ends, which lost 9 bases and 9 bases, there was a span of 11 bases. This CDR3 is built from 11 residues. The CDR3 region has the DNA TGTGCCAGTGGAGGCGCGCAAAAACTGTTTTTT. It specifies CASGGAQKLFF.

This chain uses TRBV27 with TRBJ2-7; D gene unclear. The V and J ends lost 4 bases and 3 bases respectively, with 19 bases between them. The CDR3 is 16 amino acids. Germline V gene sequence: CDR1 MNHEY, CDR2 SMNVEV (reference sequence). The CDR3 sequence: CASSSYSLVPFYEQYF. The CDR3 coding sequence is TGTGCCAGCAGTTCCTACAGTTTGGTCCCCTTCTACGAGCAGTACTTC.